This T cell receptor (beta chain) is from a study of cytomegalovirus exposure and HLA in healthy donors. Findings of the study overall: About 87% or about 30% of the time was how often most TCR beta V segments were productive, according to an earlier analysis.

CDR1 and CDR2 from the germline V gene are SEHNR and FQNEAQ (reference sequence). This CDR3 spans 16 amino acids. The V segment lost 6 bases and the J segment 0 bases; nucleotides outside the gene matches: 7. The study sampled nominally healthy donors, though unrecorded immune exposures were likely. With regard to this clone: Its antigen is unidentified.

PCR involved 60 Vbeta and 13 Jbeta primers. Data came from immunoSEQ multiplex PCR; TCRdb stores just in-frame clones and leaves some out. The sample consists of some 170,000 clones, 80% of them appearing once. This receptor was identified in a man aged 25 to 40 in good health and CMV-seronegative. The chain is built from TRBV7-9 and TRBJ2-7; 11 positions agree with TRBD2. The sequenced sample was PBMCs. For the CDR3, the DNA is TGTGCCAGCAGTCACCGACTAGCGGGGTCCTCCTACGAGCAGTACTTC. Amino acid sequence: CASSHRLAGSSYEQYF.